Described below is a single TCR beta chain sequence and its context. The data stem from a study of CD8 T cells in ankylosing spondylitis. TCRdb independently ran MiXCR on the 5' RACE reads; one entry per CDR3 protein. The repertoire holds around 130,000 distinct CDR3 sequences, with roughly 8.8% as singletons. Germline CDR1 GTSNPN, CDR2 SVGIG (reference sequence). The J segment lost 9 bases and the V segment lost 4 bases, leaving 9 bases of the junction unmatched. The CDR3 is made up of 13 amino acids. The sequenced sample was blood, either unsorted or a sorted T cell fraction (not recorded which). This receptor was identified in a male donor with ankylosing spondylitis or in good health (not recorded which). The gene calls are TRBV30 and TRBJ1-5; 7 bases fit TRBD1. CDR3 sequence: CAWTTGERGPQHF. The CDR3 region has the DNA TGTGCCTGGACTACAGGGGAAAGAGGGCCCCAGCATTTT.